This is a list of T cell receptor beta chains from one sample in a study of blood T cells in healthy people across ages. TCRdb itself ran the 5' RACE reads through MiXCR, one entry per CDR3 protein. The repertoire holds around 780,000 distinct CDR3 sequences, with 56% as singletons. The source material was blood. The receptors derive from a man between 35 and 55 years old in good health. CDR3s include the opening cysteine and the closing phenylalanine or tryptophan. A D gene is named only where the DNA matches it firmly. Clone size is stated in some rows and not others, as once, few, many or a class when expanded.

>TRBV5-1|.|TRBJ2-2|few
CASSLETGGTGELFF
TGCGCCAGCAGCTTGGAGACAGGTGGAACCGGGGAGCTGTTTTTT
>TRBV20-1|.|TRBJ1-4|few
CSAITTGQGSREKLFF
TGCAGTGCGATCACTACAGGTCAGGGTAGTCGAGAAAAACTGTTTTTT
>TRBV20-1|TRBD1|TRBJ1-2|few
CSASKGQTNYGYTF
TGCAGTGCTAGTAAGGGACAGACCAACTATGGCTACACCTTC
>TRBV20-1|.|TRBJ2-1|.
CSATNWQGDEQFF
TGCAGTGCTACAAATTGGCAGGGTGATGAGCAGTTCTTC
>TRBV20-1|.|TRBJ2-7|.
CSARDQGRLASSYEQYF
TGCAGTGCTAGAGATCAGGGTAGGCTAGCGAGCTCCTACGAGCAGTACTTC
>TRBV7-9|.|TRBJ2-1|few
CASSPLTGGLDNEQFF
TGTGCCAGCAGCCCTTTGACCGGGGGCCTAGACAATGAGCAGTTCTTC
>TRBV24-1|TRBD1|TRBJ2-5|.
CATSDVTRGLSEETQYF
TGTGCCACCAGTGATGTTACCAGGGGGCTCTCGGAAGAGACCCAGTACTTC
>TRBV20-1|.|TRBJ2-3|.
CSARDDIDTQYF
TGCAGTGCTAGAGATGACATTGATACGCAGTATTTT
>TRBV29-1|TRBD1|TRBJ1-5|once
CSARTGVSQPQHF
TGCAGCGCCAGGACAGGGGTTAGTCAGCCCCAGCATTTT
>TRBV18|TRBD1|TRBJ2-5|.
CASSPPGTGDQETQYF
TGTGCCAGCTCACCACCTGGGACAGGCGATCAAGAGACCCAGTACTTC
>TRBV10-3|TRBD2|TRBJ2-7|.
CAIGASGRDTSYEQYF
TGTGCCATAGGGGCTAGCGGGAGGGACACATCCTACGAGCAGTACTTC
>TRBV7-8|.|TRBJ2-1|.
CATIERRGVYNEQFF
TGTGCCACCATCGAACGCAGGGGCGTCTACAATGAGCAGTTCTTC
>TRBV12-3/TRBV12-4|TRBD2|TRBJ2-7|.
CASSGWAGDTYEQYF
TGTGCCAGCAGTGGATGGGCGGGGGATACCTACGAGCAGTACTTC
>TRBV9|.|TRBJ2-6|.
CASSVAVGASVLTF
TGTGCCAGCAGCGTAGCGGTTGGGGCCAGCGTCCTGACTTTC